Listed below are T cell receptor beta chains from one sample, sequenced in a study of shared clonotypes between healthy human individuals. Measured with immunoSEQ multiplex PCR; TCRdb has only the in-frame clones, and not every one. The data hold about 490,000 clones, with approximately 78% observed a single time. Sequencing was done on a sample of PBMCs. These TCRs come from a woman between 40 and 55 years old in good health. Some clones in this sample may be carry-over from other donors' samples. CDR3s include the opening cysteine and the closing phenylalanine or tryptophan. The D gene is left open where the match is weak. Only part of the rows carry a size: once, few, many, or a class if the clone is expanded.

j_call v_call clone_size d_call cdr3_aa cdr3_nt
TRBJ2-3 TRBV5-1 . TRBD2 CASSLVGGSTTDTQYF TGCGCCAGCAGCTTGGTTGGCGGGAGCACTACAGATACGCAGTATTTT
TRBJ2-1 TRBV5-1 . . CASSVDSYNEQFF TGCGCCAGCAGCGTCGACAGTTACAATGAGCAGTTCTTC
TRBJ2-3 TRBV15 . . CATSRDGAAGSQYF TGTGCCACCAGCAGAGATGGGGCAGCTGGGTCGCAGTATTTT
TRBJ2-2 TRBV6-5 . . CASRGRTGELFF TGTGCCAGCAGGGGACGGACCGGGGAGCTGTTTTTT
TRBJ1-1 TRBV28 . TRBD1 CASSDPGTANTEAFF TGTGCCAGCAGTGACCCCGGGACAGCGAACACTGAAGCTTTCTTT
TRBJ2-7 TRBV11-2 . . CASSPGTLGEQYF TGTGCCAGCAGCCCAGGGACTTTGGGCGAGCAGTACTTC
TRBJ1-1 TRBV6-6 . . CASTPGGSTEAFF TGTGCCAGCACCCCGGGGGGATCCACTGAAGCTTTCTTT
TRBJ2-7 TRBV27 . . CASSRSGPSYEQYF TGTGCCAGCAGTAGAAGCGGCCCCTCCTACGAGCAGTACTTC
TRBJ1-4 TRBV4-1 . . CATTGGEKLFF TGCGCCACCACGGGGGGAGAAAAACTGTTTTTT
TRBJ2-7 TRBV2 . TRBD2 CASSGSGYEQYF TGTGCCTCTAGCGGGAGTGGCTACGAGCAGTACTTC
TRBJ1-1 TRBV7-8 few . CASSLLGFTEAFF TGTGCCAGCAGCTTATTGGGCTTCACTGAAGCTTTCTTT
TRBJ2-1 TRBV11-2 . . CASSPGWDYNEQFF TGTGCCAGCAGCCCCGGTTGGGATTACAATGAGCAGTTCTTC
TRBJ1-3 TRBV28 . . CASSLTAGNTIYF TGTGCCAGCAGTTTAACCGCTGGAAACACCATATATTTT
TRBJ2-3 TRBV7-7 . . CASSTSVSTDTQYF TGTGCTAGCAGCACAAGCGTTAGCACAGATACGCAGTATTTT
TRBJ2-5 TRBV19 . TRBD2 CASSIKSLASGIGRQGTQYF TGTGCCAGTAGTATAAAGTCGTTGGCTAGCGGTATTGGGCGGCAAGGGACCCAGTACTTC